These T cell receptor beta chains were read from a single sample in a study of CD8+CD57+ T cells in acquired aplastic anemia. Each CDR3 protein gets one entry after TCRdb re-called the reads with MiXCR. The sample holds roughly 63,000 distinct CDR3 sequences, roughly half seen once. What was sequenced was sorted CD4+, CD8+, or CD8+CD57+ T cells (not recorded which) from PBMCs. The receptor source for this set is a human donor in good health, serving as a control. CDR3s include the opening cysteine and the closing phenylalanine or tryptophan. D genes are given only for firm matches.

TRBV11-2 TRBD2 CASSLGVAGLSYEQYF
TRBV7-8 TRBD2 CASSLAPGTSGIGLLEETDTQYF
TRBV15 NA CATSGGSWYGYTF
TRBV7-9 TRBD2 CASRLAGVHEQFF
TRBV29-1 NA CSVVQEGYGYTF
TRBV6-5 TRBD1 CASSYAGQGTEQFF
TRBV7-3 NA CASSLGSSTDTQYF
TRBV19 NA CASSPSAIPYEQYF
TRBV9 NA CASSAGGLLNQPQHF
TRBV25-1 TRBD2 CASSALGGAGEDTQYF
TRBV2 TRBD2 CAVLAGPYEQYF
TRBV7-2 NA CASSPPVSGNTIYF
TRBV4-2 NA CASSQEGSLAPDTQYF
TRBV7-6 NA CASSPGGEQFF